A selection of T cell receptor beta chains follows, all from one sample in a study of T cells after yellow fever vaccination. TCRdb itself ran the 5' RACE reads through MiXCR, one entry per CDR3 protein. The sample lists 200,000 to 300,000 distinct CDR3 sequences; roughly 7.2% were seen once. This specimen was CD4+ T cells sorted from PBMCs, taken 15 days after the yellow fever booster vaccination. These receptors all come from a man under 40 who received the YFV17D yellow fever vaccine. Each CDR3 is given with its conserved first and last residue. D genes are given only for firm matches. Not every row has a clone size; where given, it reads once, few, many or a size class.

CDR3 | DNA | V | D | size | J
CSAVGTGNQPQHF | TGCAGTGCAGTCGGGACTGGCAATCAGCCCCAGCATTTT | TRBV20-1 | - | few | TRBJ1-5
CATSRGSRGRSLGNIQYF | TGTGCCACCAGCAGAGGTAGCAGGGGGAGAAGTTTGGGAAACATTCAGTACTTC | TRBV15 | TRBD1 | - | TRBJ2-4
CARGHRHTGELFF | TGCGCCAGGGGACACAGGCACACCGGGGAGCTGTTTTTT | TRBV10-1 | - | few | TRBJ2-2
CSANPGYTF | TGCAGTGCTAACCCCGGCTACACCTTC | TRBV20-1 | - | many | TRBJ1-2
CASSFRQEGQPQHF | TGTGCCAGCAGTTTCCGGCAGGAAGGACAGCCCCAGCATTTT | TRBV12-3/TRBV12-4 | - | - | TRBJ1-5
CASSYPYRVVDTQYF | TGTGCCAGCAGTTACCCCTACAGGGTCGTTGATACGCAGTATTTT | TRBV6-2/TRBV6-3 | - | few | TRBJ2-3
CSARDRTLGSDTQYF | TGCAGTGCTAGAGATAGGACCCTAGGGTCAGATACGCAGTATTTT | TRBV20-1 | - | few | TRBJ2-3
CSAIGASGGPYNEQFF | TGCAGTGCAATCGGGGCTAGCGGGGGACCCTACAATGAGCAGTTCTTC | TRBV20-1 | TRBD2 | many | TRBJ2-1
CASSLRPGGTGKSGANVLTF | TGTGCCAGCAGCCTCCGCCCGGGGGGGACAGGGAAGTCCGGGGCCAACGTCCTGACTTTC | TRBV3-1 | - | - | TRBJ2-6
CASRRVRDRSYEQYF | TGTGCCAGCAGACGAGTGCGGGACAGAAGCTACGAGCAGTACTTC | TRBV7-2 | - | many | TRBJ2-7
CASSLGRGSGYTF | TGTGCCAGCAGCTTAGGTCGAGGTAGTGGCTACACCTTC | TRBV7-2 | - | many | TRBJ1-2
CAITPLAGASEQYF | TGTGCCATCACCCCCCTAGCGGGAGCTTCCGAGCAGTACTTC | TRBV10-3 | TRBD2 | few | TRBJ2-7
CASGTGQPQHF | TGTGCCAGCGGGACAGGTCAGCCCCAGCATTTT | TRBV6-2/TRBV6-3 | TRBD1 | - | TRBJ1-5
CASSLAPGRYRTDTQYF | TGTGCCAGCAGCTTGGCCCCTGGGAGATACCGCACAGATACGCAGTATTTT | TRBV5-6 | - | few | TRBJ2-3
CSYEGSGTDTQYF | TGCAGTTATGAGGGCTCTGGGACAGATACGCAGTATTTT | TRBV20-1 | - | many | TRBJ2-3
CASSLGVRQSPLHF | TGTGCCAGCAGTTTAGGGGTTAGACAGTCACCCCTCCACTTT | TRBV12-3/TRBV12-4 | - | few | TRBJ1-6
CASSLRRGGDAKNIQYF | TGTGCCAGCAGCTTACGCCGAGGGGGAGACGCCAAAAACATTCAGTACTTC | TRBV7-2 | - | - | TRBJ2-4
CASSVGPRGGPEDTQYF | TGTGCCAGCAGCGTGGGGCCGAGGGGGGGCCCAGAGGATACGCAGTATTTT | TRBV7-2 | - | few | TRBJ2-3
CASSLPKSGNTIYF | TGTGCCAGCAGCTTACCGAAGTCTGGAAACACCATATATTTT | TRBV7-2 | - | - | TRBJ1-3
CASSPVGGGHETQYF | TGTGCCAGCAGCCCCGTGGGAGGGGGACACGAGACCCAGTACTTC | TRBV7-8 | - | many | TRBJ2-5
CSASPTGGANSQPQHF | TGCAGTGCTAGTCCGACAGGGGGCGCGAATAGTCAGCCCCAGCATTTT | TRBV20-1 | TRBD1 | many | TRBJ1-5
CATRQSGVTDTQYF | TGTGCCACCAGACAATCGGGGGTCACAGATACGCAGTATTTT | TRBV15 | - | few | TRBJ2-3
CARDKTRDGPYEQYF | TGTGCCAGGGACAAGACTAGGGACGGACCCTACGAGCAGTACTTC | TRBV3-1 | - | few | TRBJ2-7
CASSPGTRGLDEQFF | TGTGCCAGCAGCCCGGGGACTAGAGGCTTAGATGAGCAGTTCTTC | TRBV11-3 | TRBD2 | many | TRBJ2-1